Shown below are 19 T cell receptor beta chains from a single sample sequenced in a study of cytomegalovirus exposure and HLA in healthy donors. Primers included in the PCR were 60 Vbeta and 13 Jbeta primers. Assay: immunoSEQ multiplex PCR; the TCRdb copy retains only in-frame clones and omits some. The sample carries about 150,000 clones, around 66% recorded once. Specimen: PBMCs. These receptors originate from a woman aged 55-75 years in good health and CMV-seronegative.

The chain combines TRBV28 with TRBJ2-7, with 11 bases identical to TRBD2. J was trimmed by 2 bases and V by 8 bases; bases with no gene match: 2. Germline CDR1 reads MDHEN; CDR2 reads SYDVKM. The CDR3 contains 13 residues. The DNA of the CDR3 is TGTGCCAGCTATAGCGGGAGGGCCTACGAGCAGTACTTC. Its translation: CASYSGRAYEQYF.

This sequence joins TRBV27 and TRBJ2-5; D possibly corresponds to TRBD2 (6 bases). The end of the DNA fits TRBJ2-7 better, so the J call may be wrong. Germline loops: CDR1 MNHEY, CDR2 SMNVEV (reference sequence). This CDR3 has 12 amino acids. CDR3 sequence: CARIGGAYEQYF. In DNA, the CDR3 is TGTGCCCGGATCGGCGGGGCCTACGAGCAGTACTTC.

This clone was picked up a small number of times. The chain combines TRBV7-9 with TRBJ2-2; 8 positions agree with TRBD1. The CDR3 is 14 residues long. Trimming removed 5 bases from V and 6 bases from J; junction bases left unmatched: 5. Per the germline V gene, CDR1 is SEHNR and CDR2 is FQNEAQ (reference sequence). For the CDR3, the DNA is TGTGCCAGCAGCCCAGACAGGGGAGCCGGGGAGCTGTTTTTT. Residues: CASSPDRGAGELFF.

The rearrangement uses TRBV7-2 and TRBJ2-5; the match to TRBD1 covers 7 bases. CDR1 and CDR2 from the germline V gene are SGHTA and FQGNSA. The CDR3 is 15 residues long. The junction had 12 bases not matched to a gene; V was cut back by 2 bases and J by 9 bases. CDR3 protein: CASSLSTGAMGAQYF. The CDR3 region has the DNA TGTGCCAGCAGCTTAAGTACAGGGGCCATGGGGGCCCAGTACTTC. Based on the CDR3 plus reference TRBV7-2 and TRBJ2-5, the full variable domain is GAGVSQSPSNKVTEKGKDVELRCDPISGHTALYWYRQSLGQGLEFLIYFQGNSAPDKSGLPSDRFSAERTGGSVSTLTIQRTQQEDSAVYLCASSLSTGAMGAQYFGPGTRLLVL.

The chain recombines TRBV7-2 with TRBJ2-7, with D possibly being TRBD2 (6 bases). This CDR3 has 13 residues. Trimming pared 4 bases from V and 3 bases from J, leaving 10 bases between. Germline CDR1 and CDR2: SGHTA and FQGNSA. CDR3 in DNA: TGTGCCAGCAGCTGGCGGGGCATCTACGAGCAGTACTTC. It specifies CASSWRGIYEQYF.

This clone occurred a few times. This chain uses TRBV2 with TRBJ1-6, with D uncertain. Germline V CDR1 and CDR2: SNHLY, FYNNEI. V was trimmed by 8 bases and J by 0 bases, leaving 14 bases between them. This CDR3 is 16 amino acids long. The CDR3 region has the DNA TGTGCCAGCCATGAAGACTTCGGCTCCTATAATTCACCCCTCCACTTT. Amino acids: CASHEDFGSYNSPLHF.

The CDR3 sequence: CASSYEVSSNSPLHF. As DNA, the CDR3 is TGTGCCAGCAGTTACGAAGTCAGTTCTAATTCACCCCTCCACTTT. This sequence joins TRBV6-5 and TRBJ1-6; D is undetermined. CDR1 and CDR2 from the germline V gene are MNHEY and SVGAGI. The CDR3 is 15 amino acids. V was shortened by 2 bases and J by 6 bases, with 11 bases between the two germline ends.

This clone was counted once. The CDR3 is CASDPRQGSQAFF. The CDR3 region has the DNA TGTGCCAGCGACCCCCGACAGGGAAGCCAAGCTTTCTTT. This chain joins TRBV7-9 and TRBJ1-1; 7 positions agree with TRBD1. Germline loops: CDR1 SEHNR, CDR2 FQNEAQ (reference sequence). Trimming cost V 8 bases and J 9 bases; bases outside gene matches: 12. The CDR3 spans 13 residues.

This clone was recorded a few times. Additional DNA sequences in this sample encode the identical CDR3. The chain employs TRBV5-1 and TRBJ2-1; TRBD2 matches at 8 bases. CDR1 and CDR2 (germline): SGHRS, YFSETQ. This CDR3 comprises 16 residues. Trimming took 0 bases from V and 5 from J; bases not matched to a gene: 7. DNA of the CDR3: TGCGCCAGCAGCTTGGGGCGGGGGGCCGGCCACAATGAGCAGTTCTTC. Protein sequence: CASSLGRGAGHNEQFF.

This chain connects TRBV6-1 to TRBJ1-2, with 12 bases lining up with TRBD1. Per the germline V gene, CDR1 is MNHNS and CDR2 is SASEGT. V shed 4 bases and J 7 bases; nucleotides not matched to a gene: 7. The CDR3 has 15 residues. DNA for the CDR3: TGTGCCAGCAGTGCCACGGGACAGGGGGCGCGTGGCTACACCTTC. This codes for CASSATGQGARGYTF.

The chain joins TRBV11-2 to TRBJ2-7; the match to TRBD2 covers 8 bases. Losses at the gene ends were 6 bases for V and 6 bases for J; bases not matched to a gene: 16. The CDR3 extends over 16 amino acids. In germline, CDR1 is SGHAT, CDR2 FQNNGV. The CDR3 protein is CASRPPPGLGPLEQYF. The CDR3 bases are TGTGCCAGCAGGCCCCCCCCGGGACTAGGGCCCCTCGAGCAGTACTTC.

The chain combines TRBV5-4 with TRBJ2-7, with TRBD1 matching over 9 bases. CDR3 size: 14 residues. Germline V lookup: CDR1 SGHNT, CDR2 YYREEE (reference sequence). The V segment lost 4 bases and the J segment 5 bases; nucleotides outside the gene matches: 7. CDR3 DNA: TGTGCCAGCAGCCTTGGACAGGGGCGGGACGAGCAGTACTTC. Residues: CASSLGQGRDEQYF.

The V and J genes are TRBV4-3 and TRBJ1-2; 10 bases are shared with TRBD1. The CDR3 extends over 15 amino acids. CDR1 and CDR2 (germline): LGHNA, YSLEER. J was trimmed by 6 bases and V by 3 bases; bases with no gene match: 7. The DNA of the CDR3 is TGCGCCAGCAGCCAGTGGCCCGGGACAGGGGATGGCTACACCTTC. Protein: CASSQWPGTGDGYTF.

The chain carries TRBV5-8 and TRBJ1-5; no firm D call. CDR1 and CDR2 from the germline V gene are SGHTS and YDEGEE. Between the trimmed V and J ends, which lost 0 bases and 2 bases, there was a span of 12 bases. The CDR3 is 16 amino acids. The DNA of the CDR3 is TGTGCCAGCAGCTTGGATGCGGGATTGGGCAATCAGCCCCAGCATTTT. Translated, it gives CASSLDAGLGNQPQHF.

The V and J genes are TRBV28 and TRBJ2-1; 7 positions match TRBD2. The V segment lost 3 bases and the J segment 6 bases; nucleotides outside the gene matches: 14. The CDR3 covers 17 residues. Germline CDR1 is MDHEN and CDR2 is SYDVKM. In nucleotides, the CDR3 is TGTGCCAGCAGTTTGTGGGGTGGCGGGAGATCTACCAATGAGCAGTTCTTC. Translation: CASSLWGGGRSTNEQFF.

The genes are TRBV5-1 and TRBJ1-3, with 7 bases fitting TRBD1. Germline-derived CDR1 and CDR2 are SGHRS and YFSETQ. J lost 0 bases, V lost 4 bases, and 7 bases had no gene match. This CDR3 comprises 16 residues. The CDR3 DNA is TGCGCCAGCAGCCCTCCGACAGGGACCTCTGGAAACACCATATATTTT. Translating gives CASSPPTGTSGNTIYF. The full variable domain, its missing parts supplied by reference TRBV5-1 and TRBJ1-3, is KAGVTQTPRYLIKTRGQQVTLSCSPISGHRSVSWYQQTPGQGLQFLFEYFSETQRNKGNFPGRFSGRQFSNSRSEMNVSTLELGDSALYLCASSPPTGTSGNTIYFGEGSWLTVV.

The genes are TRBV4-2 and TRBJ2-3; 8 nucleotides line up with TRBD2. The CDR3 runs 18 residues. Trimming took 0 bases from V and 0 from J; bases not matched to a gene: 8. Germline V gene sequence: CDR1 LGHNA, CDR2 YNFKEQ. The CDR3 nucleotides read TGTGCCAGCAGCCAAGATCTAACTAGCGGACTTAGCACAGATACGCAGTATTTT. Translation gives CASSQDLTSGLSTDTQYF.

This chain connects TRBV15 to TRBJ2-1; TRBD1 is a possible D gene (5 bases). Looked up from germline, CDR1 is LNHNV and CDR2 is YYDKDF (reference sequence). The CDR3 covers 11 residues. V was shortened by 2 bases and J by 13 bases, with 9 bases between the two germline ends. The CDR3 protein is CATSRLGAQFF. DNA for the CDR3: TGTGCCACCAGCAGACTAGGGGCCCAGTTCTTC.

This clone showed up many times. The J gene is TRBJ1-1, the V gene TRBV27; tentative D call: TRBD1 (6 bases). The CDR3 consists of 17 residues. V shed 5 bases and J shed 3 bases, with 22 bases lying between them. The germline gives CDR1 MNHEY, CDR2 SMNVEV (reference sequence). The CDR3 reads CASSRTASRGRYTEAFF. Here the CDR3 DNA reads TGTGCCAGCAGTCGGACAGCTAGTAGGGGTAGGTACACTGAAGCTTTCTTT.